This record concerns one T cell receptor beta chain sequence. This sample stems from a study of blood T cell repertoires in COVID-19. In the study overall: Some COVID-19 samples were acute and others convalescent; all came from the United States, Italy and Spain. PBMCs, B-cell-depleted T cells, or T cells were the source of the cDNA or gDNA that made up the material.

The CDR3 extends over 13 amino acids. The V end was cut by 6 bases, the J end by 0 bases, with 8 bases between. Germline-derived CDR1 and CDR2 are MGHDK and SYGVNS. TCRdb's copy holds only in-frame clones and misses some; the assay was immunoSEQ multiplex PCR. In the table there are about 250,000 clones, roughly 80% of which are singletons. The receptor was isolated from a middle-aged man with active or convalescent COVID-19. The J gene is TRBJ1-1, the V gene TRBV25-1; D gene uncertain. The sample comprised peripheral blood. In DNA form, the CDR3 reads TGTGCCAGCAGCGCCGGGATGAACACTGAAGCTTTCTTT. It specifies CASSAGMNTEAFF.